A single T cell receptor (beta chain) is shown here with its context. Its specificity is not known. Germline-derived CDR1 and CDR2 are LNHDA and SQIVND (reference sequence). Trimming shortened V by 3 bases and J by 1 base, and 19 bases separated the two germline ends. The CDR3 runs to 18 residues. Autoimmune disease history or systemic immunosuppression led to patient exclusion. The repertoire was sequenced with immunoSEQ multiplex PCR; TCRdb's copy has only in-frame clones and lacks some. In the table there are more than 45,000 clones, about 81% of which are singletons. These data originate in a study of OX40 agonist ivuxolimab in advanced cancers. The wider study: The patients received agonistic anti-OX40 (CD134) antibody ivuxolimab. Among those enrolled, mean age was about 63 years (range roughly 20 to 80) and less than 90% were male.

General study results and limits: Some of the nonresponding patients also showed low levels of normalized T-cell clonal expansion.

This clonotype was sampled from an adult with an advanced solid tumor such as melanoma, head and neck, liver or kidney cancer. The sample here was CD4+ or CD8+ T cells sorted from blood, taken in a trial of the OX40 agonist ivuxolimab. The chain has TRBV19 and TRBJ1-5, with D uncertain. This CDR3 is CASSIGRWEGLSNQPQHF. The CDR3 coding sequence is TGTGCCAGTAGTATTGGGCGGTGGGAGGGATTAAGCAATCAGCCCCAGCATTTT.